This T cell receptor (beta chain) came from a study of cytomegalovirus exposure and HLA in healthy donors. General study results and limits: The CMV antigen specificity of a few CMV-associated chains was confirmed through in vitro analysis.

This PCR relied on a set of 60 Vbeta primers and 13 Jbeta primers. Method: immunoSEQ multiplex PCR; TCRdb's copy keeps in-frame clones and lacks some. The sample lists about 94,000 clones, more than 75% occurring once. This clone was recorded once. Its antigen is not identified. Germline CDR1 is GTSNPN and CDR2 is SVGIG (reference sequence). The germline V and J ends were trimmed by 0 bases and 1 base, with 12 bases remaining between them. The CDR3 contains 16 residues. This receptor was taken from a woman aged 60-75 years in good health and CMV-seronegative. Sequencing input: PBMCs. The V call is TRBV30, the J call TRBJ2-2, with a possible D match to TRBD1 (6 bases). The chain's CDR3 is CAWSVRLGGNTGELFF. The CDR3 DNA is TGTGCCTGGAGTGTACGTCTAGGGGGGAACACCGGGGAGCTGTTTTTT.